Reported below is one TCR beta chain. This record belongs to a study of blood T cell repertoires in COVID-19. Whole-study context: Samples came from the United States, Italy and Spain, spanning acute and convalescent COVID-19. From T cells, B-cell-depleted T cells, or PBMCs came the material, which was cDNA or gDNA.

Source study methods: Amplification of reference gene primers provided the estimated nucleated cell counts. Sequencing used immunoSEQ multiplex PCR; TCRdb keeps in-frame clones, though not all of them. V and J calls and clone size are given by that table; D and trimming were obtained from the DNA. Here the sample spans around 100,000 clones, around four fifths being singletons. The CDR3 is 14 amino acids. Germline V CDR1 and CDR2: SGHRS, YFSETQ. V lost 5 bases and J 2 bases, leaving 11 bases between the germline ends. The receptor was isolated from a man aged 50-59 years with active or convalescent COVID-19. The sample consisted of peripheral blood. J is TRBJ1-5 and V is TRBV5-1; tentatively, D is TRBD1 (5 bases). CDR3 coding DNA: TGCGCCAGCAGTCCAGGGTCCGGCAATCAGCCCCAGCATTTT. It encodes CASSPGSGNQPQHF.